The clone carrying this TCR beta chain was counted only a few times. Its target is unknown. The V segment lost 5 bases and the J segment 2 bases; nucleotides outside the gene matches: 5. Per the germline V gene, CDR1 is SEHNR and CDR2 is FQNEAQ (reference sequence). This CDR3 contains 14 residues. The sample originates from a study of beta chain features in type 1 diabetes. Investigators reverse transcribed all isolated RNA, so they sequenced expressed TCRB transcripts. Clones were read by immunoSEQ multiplex PCR, and TCRdb kept only the in-frame ones, dropping some. The table lists hundreds of thousands of clones, around an eighth of them singletons. Sorted populations all had greater than 98% purity. Whole-study findings and limits: For patients and controls alike, PCR might favor shorter templates to the same degree. A potential influence of HLA type upon TCRB rearrangement remained unresolved herein. Among patients with Type 1 diabetes, TCRB CDR3s were moderately but significantly shorter in every one of the four CD4+ subsets.

This sequence joins TRBV7-9 and TRBJ2-7; TRBD2 aligns across 8 bases. What was sequenced was naive CD4+ T cells from blood. This receptor was taken from a man aged 18-30 years with type 1 diabetes. CDR3 nucleotides: TGTGCCAGCAGCCCCCGGGGGGGTCCCTACGAGCAGTACTTC. Translated, it gives CASSPRGGPYEQYF.